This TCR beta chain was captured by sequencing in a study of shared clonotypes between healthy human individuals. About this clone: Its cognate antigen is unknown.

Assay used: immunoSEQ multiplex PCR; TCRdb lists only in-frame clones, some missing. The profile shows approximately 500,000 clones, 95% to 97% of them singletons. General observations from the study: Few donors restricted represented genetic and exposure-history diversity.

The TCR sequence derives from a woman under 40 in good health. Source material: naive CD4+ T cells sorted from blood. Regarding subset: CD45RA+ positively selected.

CDR3 nucleotides: TGTGCCAGCTCACCAACTAGGGACTCCTACAATGAGCAGTTCTTC. It is translated as CASSPTRDSYNEQFF. The gene calls are TRBV18 and TRBJ2-1; D is perhaps TRBD2 (5 bases). The CDR3 spans 15 residues. CDR1 and CDR2 from the germline V gene are KGHSH and LQKENI. With 2 bases removed from V and 0 bases from J, the gap between germline ends came to 8 bases.